These 24 T cell receptor beta chains were all obtained from the same sample, sequenced in a study of cytomegalovirus exposure and HLA in healthy donors listed by TCRdb under 2017. Library prep was done by the immunoSEQ multiplex PCR assay. The multiplex PCR relied on a mix of 60 forward primers for TCR Vbeta segments and 13 reverse primers for TCR Jbeta segments. TCRdb stores this immuneACCESS table with in-frame sequences only. Part of the clones is absent; in the studies checked, under half of the shortfall reflects unresolved V genes, and no reason is known for the rest. The sample table records about 150,000 clones; roughly 68% of these occur just once. The ten largest make up 8.5% to 12% of the sample. The sequenced material came from PBMCs. The receptors derive from a man aged 25-45 years in good health and CMV-seropositive.

The table lists this clone with a count of one. The chain combines TRBV10-1 with TRBJ2-3, with 9 bases lining up with TRBD2. Per the germline V gene, CDR1 is WNHNN and CDR2 is SYGVQD (reference sequence). The V segment lost 2 bases and the J segment 5 bases; nucleotides outside the gene matches: 5. This CDR3 comprises 15 residues. The CDR3 is CASSERAGGGDTQYF. CDR3 bases: TGCGCCAGCAGTGAGAGGGCGGGAGGGGGAGATACGCAGTATTTT.

The CDR3, as DNA: TGTGCCAGCAGCGCCAGACAGGGCTCTGGAAACACCATATATTTT. Amino acid sequence: CASSARQGSGNTIYF. The chain is built from TRBV9 and TRBJ1-3, with TRBD1 identical over 7 bases. With V trimmed by 3 bases and J by 0 bases, 3 bases remained unmatched. Germline CDR1 reads SGDLS; CDR2 reads YYNGEE. The CDR3 sequence is 15 residues long.

This clone was counted only a few times. The chain recombines TRBV5-4 with TRBJ2-5, with a possible D match to TRBD2 (6 bases). The length of the CDR3 is 14 residues. The ends were cut back, 0 bases at V and 4 bases at J, with 10 bases in the middle. Germline values: CDR1 SGHNT, CDR2 YYREEE (reference sequence). CDR3: CASSLAGEVETQYF. In DNA form, the CDR3 reads TGTGCCAGCAGCTTGGCGGGGGAGGTAGAGACCCAGTACTTC.

This sequence joins TRBV7-8 and TRBJ1-1; perhaps TRBD1 as D (5 bases). This CDR3 comprises 14 residues. The V gene lost 4 bases and the J gene lost 1 base, with 10 bases spanning the gap. In germline, CDR1 is SGHVS, CDR2 FQNEAQ. CDR3 region: CASSSQQGNTEAFF. The DNA of the CDR3 is TGTGCCAGCAGCTCACAGCAGGGGAACACTGAAGCTTTCTTT.

Of note for this clone: The same CDR3 arises from other DNA sequences in this sample as well. The rearrangement joins TRBV30 to TRBJ1-5; no reliable D call. The germline gives CDR1 GTSNPN, CDR2 SVGIG (reference sequence). CDR3 length equals 13 residues. V dropped 0 bases and J dropped 0 bases, with 3 bases sitting between them. The CDR3, as DNA: TGTGCCTGGAGTGTACATAGCAATCAGCCCCAGCATTTT. Translated, it gives CAWSVHSNQPQHF.

In this sample, this clone turned up a few times. The genes are TRBV7-9 and TRBJ2-2; D possibly corresponds to TRBD2 (5 bases). The CDR3 has 15 amino acids. Germline values: CDR1 SEHNR, CDR2 FQNEAQ (reference sequence). With 7 bases removed from V and 1 base from J, the gap between germline ends came to 13 bases. Here the CDR3 DNA reads TGTGCCAGCACCTACTCGGACTGGAACACCGGGGAGCTGTTTTTT. Protein product: CASTYSDWNTGELFF.

The V and J genes are TRBV30 and TRBJ2-7, with D tentatively TRBD2 (5 bases). V was pared by 4 bases and J by 4 bases, with 11 bases between. Germline V lookup: CDR1 GTSNPN, CDR2 SVGIG (reference sequence). The CDR3 is 12 residues long. CDR3 in amino acids: CAWTARGYEQYF. CDR3 sequence (DNA): TGTGCCTGGACAGCGCGAGGGTACGAGCAGTACTTC.

This clone was seen only a few times. This chain uses TRBV10-3 with TRBJ1-2, with D possibly matching TRBD1 (6 bases). The CDR3 consists of 12 residues. The V end lost 10 bases, the J end lost 0 bases, and 9 bases lay between the germline ends. CDR1 is ENHRY and CDR2 is SYGVKD in the germline V gene. CDR3 sequence reads: CATGQTNYGYTF. CDR3 nucleotide sequence: TGTGCCACCGGACAGACTAACTATGGCTACACCTTC.

CDR3 DNA: TGTGCCAGCAGTGAATTTGGGGGGAATTCACCCCTCCACTTT. Its translation is CASSEFGGNSPLHF. The chain carries TRBV6-1 and TRBJ1-6, with D perhaps TRBD1 (5 bases). The length of the CDR3 is 14 residues. Between the trimmed V and J ends, which lost 2 bases and 7 bases, there was a span of 9 bases. Germline lookup yields CDR1 MNHNS and CDR2 SASEGT.

The CDR3 region is CASGFSGRAVETQYF. DNA of the CDR3: TGTGCTAGTGGTTTTAGCGGGAGGGCCGTGGAGACCCAGTACTTC. The chain joins TRBV12-5 to TRBJ2-5; TRBD2 matches 11 bases. Germline trimming cut 3 bases from V and 5 bases from J; bases unmatched to any gene: 5. The germline V gene has CDR1 LGHNT and CDR2 FRNRAP. The CDR3 is made up of 15 amino acids.

The rearrangement joins TRBV6-1 to TRBJ2-7, with 8 bases lining up with TRBD2. CDR1 is MNHNS and CDR2 is SASEGT in the germline V gene. The CDR3 length is 11 residues. The V segment lost 8 bases and the J segment 6 bases; nucleotides outside the gene matches: 3. The CDR3 region is CASRGGVEQYF. The DNA of the CDR3 is TGTGCCAGCCGGGGGGGGGTCGAGCAGTACTTC.

The chain couples TRBV6-5 to TRBJ2-7; 9 bases are a match to TRBD1. Per germline, CDR1 MNHEY and CDR2 SVGAGI. V lost 7 bases and J lost 4; bases outside the gene matches: 5. CDR3 length equals 13 residues. This CDR3 reads CASNYRGQYEQYF. CDR3 in DNA: TGTGCCAGCAACTACAGGGGGCAATACGAGCAGTACTTC.

The chain employs TRBV19 and TRBJ1-1; TRBD1 might be the D (5 bases). CDR3 length: 13 amino acids. Trimming stripped 3 bases from V and 7 bases from J, with 12 bases between. CDR1 and CDR2 from the germline V gene are LNHDA and SQIVND (reference sequence). The CDR3 sequence is CASSIGDGSEAFF. The CDR3 nucleotides are TGTGCCAGTAGTATTGGGGACGGGAGTGAAGCTTTCTTT.

Comments on this clone: Different DNA sequences within this sample yield the same CDR3. CDR3 loop: CASTPGQADQPQHF. CDR3 DNA: TGTGCCAGTACCCCGGGACAGGCAGATCAGCCCCAGCATTTT. The gene calls are TRBV19 and TRBJ1-5; the match to TRBD1 covers 8 bases. The CDR3 length is 14 residues. The germline V gene has CDR1 LNHDA and CDR2 SQIVND (reference sequence). After removal of 7 bases from V and 5 bases from J, the junction contained 7 bases not matched to a gene.

The sample holds a few counts of this clone. The genes are TRBV10-3 and TRBJ2-1; D perhaps matches TRBD2 (5 bases). The V and J ends lost 7 bases and 5 bases respectively, with 15 bases between them. CDR1 and CDR2 from the germline V gene are ENHRY and SYGVKD. The CDR3 spans 14 residues. In DNA form, the CDR3 reads TGTGCCATCACGCACGGGGTCGCGGACAATGAGCAGTTCTTC. Its protein is CAITHGVADNEQFF.

In DNA form, the CDR3 reads TGCGCCAGCAGCCTGGGACAGGGTCCGTACGAGCAGTACTTC. Its translation is CASSLGQGPYEQYF. The rearrangement uses TRBV4-1 and TRBJ2-5; 9 bases match TRBD1. The J call may be faulty, since TRBJ2-7 better matches the DNA end. There are 14 residues in the CDR3. Per germline, CDR1 MGHRA and CDR2 YSYEKL.

The chain joins TRBV5-4 to TRBJ1-2; no firm D call. The CDR3 is 14 amino acids. The V end was cut by 0 bases, the J end by 8 bases, with 14 bases between. CDR1 SGHNT and CDR2 YYREEE come from the germline V gene (reference sequence). CDR3 nucleotides: TGTGCCAGCAGCTTGGCCGTAGACACGGGAGGCTACACCTTC. It encodes CASSLAVDTGGYTF.

This clone was recorded once. The chain carries TRBV7-3 and TRBJ2-5; possible D gene TRBD2, 7 bases. The germline V gene has CDR1 SGHTA and CDR2 FQGTGA. The V gene lost 2 bases and the J gene lost 1 base, with 11 bases spanning the gap. The CDR3 is made up of 15 amino acids. This chain's CDR3 is CASSLLRGGQETQYF. CDR3 nucleotide sequence: TGTGCCAGCAGCTTATTAAGGGGGGGCCAAGAGACCCAGTACTTC.

Details on this clone: The germline gene is not matched at one end of the junction; a read error may be the cause. The V gene is TRBV2, the J gene TRBJ2-1; D is undetermined. Germline lookup yields CDR1 SNHLY and CDR2 FYNNEI. This CDR3 has 12 amino acids. CDR3 sequence reads: CASSRYVSELFF. CDR3 nucleotides: TGTGCCAGCAGTCGCTATGTATCCGAGCTGTTCTTC.

The chain is built from TRBV2 and TRBJ1-2; 9 positions match TRBD1. Germline CDR1 reads SNHLY; CDR2 reads FYNNEI. This CDR3 is 15 amino acids long. V was clipped by 5 bases and J by 4 bases; unmatched bases: 8. The CDR3 protein is CASSPSTGGIYGYTF. The DNA for the CDR3 is TGTGCCAGCAGTCCTTCGACAGGGGGAATCTATGGCTACACCTTC.

The V gene is TRBV6-5, the J gene TRBJ2-7; D not certain. The CDR3 extends over 11 amino acids. Per germline, CDR1 MNHEY and CDR2 SVGAGI. Trimming took 5 bases from V and 7 from J, leaving 9 bases between them. The CDR3 coding sequence is TGTGCCAGCAGTGTGGGCTGGGAGCAGTACTTC. As protein: CASSVGWEQYF.

This clone has a single count. The rearrangement joins TRBV28 to TRBJ1-5, with D possibly TRBD1 on 5 matching bases. V was cut by 8 bases and J by 2 bases, with 10 bases left in between. Germline CDR1 and CDR2: MDHEN and SYDVKM. The CDR3 has 13 residues. As DNA, the CDR3 is TGTGCCAGCCACGCCAGGGGCAATCAGCCCCAGCATTTT. It encodes CASHARGNQPQHF.

As concerns this clone: One end of the junction is discordant with germline, which a read error may explain. V usage is TRBV5-1 and J usage is TRBJ1-1; the D gene is possibly TRBD1 (5 bases). The CDR3 covers 13 residues. CDR1 SGHRS and CDR2 YFSETQ come from the germline V gene. The CDR3 DNA is TGCGCCAGCACCCCAGGTCAGGGAACTGGAGCTTTCTTT. Translated, it gives CASTPGQGTGAFF. Using reference TRBV5-1 and TRBJ1-1 for the parts outside the CDR3, the full variable domain is KAGVTQTPRYLIKTRGQQVTLSCSPISGHRSVSWYQQTPGQGLQFLFEYFSETQRNKGNFPGRFSGRQFSNSRSEMNVSTLELGDSALYLCASTPGQGTGAFFGQGTRLTVV.

The rearrangement links TRBV7-3 to TRBJ2-3; 9 bases are a match to TRBD2. Looked up from germline, CDR1 is SGHTA and CDR2 is FQGTGA. CDR3 length: 16 amino acids. The trim removed 6 bases at V and 5 bases at J, leaving 12 bases unmatched. CDR3 in DNA: TGTGCCAGCAGTCTTACTAGCGGGTTACGGGGAGATACGCAGTATTTT. Protein product: CASSLTSGLRGDTQYF. Full variable domain (rest looked up from reference TRBV7-3 and TRBJ2-3): GAGVSQTPSNKVTEKGKYVELRCDPISGHTALYWYRQSLGQGPEFLIYFQGTGAADDSGLPNDRFFAVRPEGSVSTLKIQRTERGDSAVYLCASSLTSGLRGDTQYFGPGTRLTVL.